One sample yielded the 6 T cell receptor beta chains listed below, sequenced in a study of T cell responses to AZD1222 COVID-19 vaccine. The repertoire was sequenced with immunoSEQ multiplex PCR; TCRdb's copy has only in-frame clones and lacks some. The table shows about 61,000 clones, with around 90% occurring only once. Source: peripheral blood, taken on day 0 of AZD1222 vaccination. Every receptor here comes from an adult in good health.

The chain links TRBV18 to TRBJ1-1; D may be TRBD1 (6 bases). CDR3 size: 18 residues. The V gene lost 4 bases and the J gene lost 0 bases, with 21 bases spanning the gap. Germline values: CDR1 KGHSH, CDR2 LQKENI. CDR3 nucleotide sequence: TGTGCCAGCTCACGCGTAACGGGGGCCACCACAATGAACACTGAAGCTTTCTTT. Its translation: CASSRVTGATTMNTEAFF.

In this sample, this clone turned up once. The rearrangement joins TRBV27 to TRBJ1-2; maybe TRBD1 (5 bases). Trimming left V 5 bases short and J 0 bases short, with 13 bases between. The CDR3 has 15 amino acids. CDR1 is MNHEY and CDR2 is SMNVEV in the germline V gene (reference sequence). The CDR3 nucleotides read TGTGCCAGCAGTCCCTCATGGGGGGCTAACTATGGCTACACCTTC. It translates to CASSPSWGANYGYTF.

The genes are TRBV5-4 and TRBJ2-1; D perhaps matches TRBD2 (6 bases). The CDR3 sequence is 16 residues long. V lost 4 bases to trimming and J lost 1 base, with 15 bases between them. Looked up from germline, CDR1 is SGHNT and CDR2 is YYREEE (reference sequence). The CDR3 protein is CASSLGTLGSYNEQFF. CDR3 DNA: TGTGCCAGCAGCCTTGGGACTCTCGGATCCTACAATGAGCAGTTCTTC.

This rearrangement joins TRBV11-2 to TRBJ1-1, with 7 bases fitting TRBD1. Trimming cost V 5 bases and J 5 bases; bases outside gene matches: 11. Per the germline V gene, CDR1 is SGHAT and CDR2 is FQNNGV. This CDR3 contains 15 residues. The CDR3 sequence is CASSVRQGSWTEAFF. The DNA for the CDR3 is TGTGCCAGCAGCGTCAGACAGGGAAGTTGGACTGAAGCTTTCTTT.

This chain connects TRBV6-5 to TRBJ1-1; D is unresolved. V shed 6 bases and J shed 1 base, with 12 bases lying between them. Germline CDR1 reads MNHEY; CDR2 reads SVGAGI. The CDR3 contains 14 residues. Here the CDR3 reads CASRLLGWNTEAFF. The DNA of the CDR3 is TGTGCCAGCAGACTCCTGGGTTGGAACACTGAAGCTTTCTTT.

The CDR3, as DNA: TGTGCCAGCTCACCACGGGAGGGGCAGTTCTTC. Amino acids: CASSPREGQFF. This sequence joins TRBV18 and TRBJ2-1, with 7 bases that match TRBD2. Germline V gene data show CDR1 as KGHSH and CDR2 as LQKENI. The length of the CDR3 is 11 residues. The trim removed 1 base at V and 12 bases at J, leaving 0 bases unmatched.